The rows below give T cell receptor beta chains drawn from one sample of a study of T cell responses to AZD1222 COVID-19 vaccine. The data were produced by immunoSEQ multiplex PCR, yet TCRdb's version contains in-frame clones alone and is incomplete. The sample has around 78,000 clones; roughly 82% are singletons. This specimen was peripheral blood, taken on day 0 of AZD1222 vaccination. These receptors all stem from an adult in good health. Both conserved end residues are trimmed from each CDR3. Clone size is shown for a subset of rows, as once, few, many or a class of expanded clone.

J: TRBJ2-2
V: TRBV5-1
size: -
CDR3: ASSLAAYGSGELF

J: TRBJ1-3
V: TRBV7-2
size: -
CDR3: ASSFQTGLHAGNTIY

J: TRBJ2-3
V: TRBV7-9
size: -
CDR3: ASSLLSGRAGGTDTQY

J: TRBJ2-2
V: TRBV30
size: -
CDR3: AWRSQGRSNTGELF

J: TRBJ2-3
V: TRBV6-4
size: -
CDR3: ASSDGGTDTQY

J: TRBJ1-3
V: TRBV3-1/TRBV3-2
size: once
CDR3: ASSHSIGISGNTIY

J: TRBJ2-3
V: TRBV2
size: -
CDR3: ASSQRQGYTQY

J: TRBJ2-3
V: TRBV25-1
size: once
CDR3: ASSVIGGGGDTQY

J: TRBJ2-3
V: TRBV7-2
size: -
CDR3: ASSWGLGEHTDTQY

J: TRBJ2-3
V: TRBV9
size: -
CDR3: ASSVGLAGVADTQY

J: TRBJ1-2
V: TRBV11-2
size: -
CDR3: ASSPDSGGNYGYT

J: TRBJ1-2
V: TRBV5-6
size: -
CDR3: ASSLGARNYGYT

J: TRBJ2-1
V: TRBV4-1
size: -
CDR3: ASSQLGARLNEQF

J: TRBJ2-3
V: TRBV4-3
size: -
CDR3: ASSQDWWWHTQY

J: TRBJ1-5
V: TRBV5-1
size: medium-sized
CDR3: ASRPGDGNQPQH

J: TRBJ2-1
V: TRBV7-2
size: -
CDR3: ASTPDGNPGNEQF

J: TRBJ2-2
V: TRBV4-3
size: -
CDR3: ASSILAGVRNTGELF

J: TRBJ2-3
V: TRBV11-2
size: -
CDR3: ASSPLGRGSTDTQY

J: TRBJ2-3
V: TRBV6-5
size: -
CDR3: ASSRRGSDTQY

J: TRBJ2-1
V: TRBV5-6
size: -
CDR3: ASSLLRGGLNEQF

J: TRBJ2-6
V: TRBV9
size: -
CDR3: ASSVAFTGANVLT

J: TRBJ1-6
V: TRBV27
size: -
CDR3: ASSLLSLGYNSPLH

J: TRBJ1-3
V: TRBV3-1/TRBV3-2
size: few
CDR3: ASSRGQSSGNTIY

J: TRBJ1-2
V: TRBV6-2/TRBV6-3
size: -
CDR3: ASSNRERDT

J: TRBJ1-5
V: TRBV6-4
size: many
CDR3: ASNFPWSRQPQH

J: TRBJ2-3
V: TRBV10-2
size: -
CDR3: ASLGQVFSTDTQY

J: TRBJ1-3
V: TRBV7-3
size: -
CDR3: ASSLSDSGNTIY

J: TRBJ1-2
V: TRBV19
size: -
CDR3: ASSIEQNYGYT

J: TRBJ2-2
V: TRBV11-3
size: -
CDR3: ASSLDPGVGELF

J: TRBJ2-3
V: TRBV6-5
size: once
CDR3: ASRIAGATDTQY

J: TRBJ1-4
V: TRBV7-2
size: -
CDR3: ASSLRAGGANEKLF

J: TRBJ2-5
V: TRBV3-1/TRBV3-2
size: -
CDR3: ASSQEGGGARKTQY

J: TRBJ1-5
V: TRBV5-5
size: -
CDR3: ASSLEDPASNQPQH

J: TRBJ2-6
V: TRBV11-2
size: few
CDR3: ASSLEGTGTSGANVLT

J: TRBJ2-5
V: TRBV7-2
size: -
CDR3: ASSQDRAETQY

J: TRBJ1-1
V: TRBV6-5
size: -
CDR3: ASTKDGNTEAF

J: TRBJ2-7
V: TRBV6-2/TRBV6-3
size: -
CDR3: ASSYPTLAGQTYEQY

J: TRBJ1-1
V: TRBV5-4
size: -
CDR3: ASSFGVGNTEAF

J: TRBJ1-2
V: TRBV5-4
size: -
CDR3: ASSSRPGPYGYT

J: TRBJ1-2
V: TRBV7-9
size: -
CDR3: ASSEAWTGGSYGYT

J: TRBJ2-7
V: TRBV19
size: -
CDR3: ASSPDRGVEQY

J: TRBJ2-1
V: TRBV5-4
size: -
CDR3: ASSIPRGSADEQF

J: TRBJ1-5
V: TRBV12-3/TRBV12-4
size: -
CDR3: ASSLGQLEPQH

J: TRBJ2-5
V: TRBV3-1/TRBV3-2
size: -
CDR3: ASSQGTSGYLRKTQY

J: TRBJ1-2
V: TRBV5-6
size: -
CDR3: ASSLTGQLNNYGYT

J: TRBJ2-3
V: TRBV2
size: few
CDR3: ASSPFTDTQY

J: TRBJ2-2
V: TRBV6-1
size: -
CDR3: ASSEAASLGTGELF

J: TRBJ2-3
V: TRBV7-2
size: -
CDR3: ASSFGSGGPDTQY

J: TRBJ2-7
V: TRBV7-8
size: -
CDR3: ASSREVTTYEQY

J: TRBJ2-3
V: TRBV19
size: -
CDR3: ASSMRLAGHQDTQY

J: TRBJ2-3
V: TRBV11-2
size: -
CDR3: ASSLGQGSTDTQY

J: TRBJ1-5
V: TRBV27
size: -
CDR3: ASSPPGGQPQH

J: TRBJ2-3
V: TRBV19
size: few
CDR3: ASSIVPTDTQY

J: TRBJ1-2
V: TRBV10-3
size: -
CDR3: AISAGGSGGYT

J: TRBJ2-7
V: TRBV27
size: -
CDR3: ASSFFVGYEQY

J: TRBJ1-3
V: TRBV6-5
size: -
CDR3: ASSSLSSGNTIY

J: TRBJ1-6
V: TRBV6-1
size: -
CDR3: ASSEALGFNSPLH